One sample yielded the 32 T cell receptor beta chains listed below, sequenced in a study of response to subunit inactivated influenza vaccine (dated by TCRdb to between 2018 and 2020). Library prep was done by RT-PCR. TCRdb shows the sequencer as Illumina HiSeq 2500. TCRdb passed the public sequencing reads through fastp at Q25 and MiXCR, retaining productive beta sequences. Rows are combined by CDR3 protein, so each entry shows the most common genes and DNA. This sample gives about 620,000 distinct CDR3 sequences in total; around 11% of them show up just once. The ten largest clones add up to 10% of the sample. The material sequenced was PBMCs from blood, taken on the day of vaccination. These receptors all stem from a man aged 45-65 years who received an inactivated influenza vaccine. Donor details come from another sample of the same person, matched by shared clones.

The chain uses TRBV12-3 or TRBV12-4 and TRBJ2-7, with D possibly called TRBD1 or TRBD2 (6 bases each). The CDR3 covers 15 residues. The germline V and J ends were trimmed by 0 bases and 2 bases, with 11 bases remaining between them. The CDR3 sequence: CASSLAPGATYEQYF. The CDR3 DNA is TGTGCCAGCAGTTTAGCCCCGGGGGCCACCTACGAGCAGTACTTC.

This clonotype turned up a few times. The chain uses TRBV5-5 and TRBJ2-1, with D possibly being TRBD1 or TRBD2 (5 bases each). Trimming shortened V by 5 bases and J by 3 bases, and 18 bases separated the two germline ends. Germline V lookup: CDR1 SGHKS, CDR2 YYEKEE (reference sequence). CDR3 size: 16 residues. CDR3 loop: CASRRGATELYNEQFF. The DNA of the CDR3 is TGTGCCAGCAGGCGAGGGGCGACAGAGCTCTACAATGAGCAGTTCTTC.

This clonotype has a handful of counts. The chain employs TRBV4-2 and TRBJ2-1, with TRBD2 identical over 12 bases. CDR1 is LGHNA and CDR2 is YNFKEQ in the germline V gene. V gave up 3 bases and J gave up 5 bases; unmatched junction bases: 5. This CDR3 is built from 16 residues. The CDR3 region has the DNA TGTGCCAGCAGCCACACACTAGCGGGAGGAAACAATGAGCAGTTCTTC. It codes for CASSHTLAGGNNEQFF.

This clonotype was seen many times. This CDR3 reads CAISESLGTGQPQHF. CDR3 sequence (DNA): TGTGCCATCAGTGAGTCTCTGGGGACGGGTCAGCCCCAGCATTTT. This rearrangement joins TRBV10-3 to TRBJ1-5; TRBD1 is a possible D gene (5 bases). Germline V gene sequence: CDR1 ENHRY, CDR2 SYGVKD. V was trimmed by 0 bases and J by 6 bases, leaving 12 bases between them. The CDR3 has 15 residues.

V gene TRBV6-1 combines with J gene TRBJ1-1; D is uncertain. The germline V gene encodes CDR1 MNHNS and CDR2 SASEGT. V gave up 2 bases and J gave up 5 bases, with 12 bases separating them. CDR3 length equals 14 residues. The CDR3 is CASSEHYMGTEAFF. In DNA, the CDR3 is TGTGCCAGCAGTGAACATTATATGGGGACTGAAGCTTTCTTT.

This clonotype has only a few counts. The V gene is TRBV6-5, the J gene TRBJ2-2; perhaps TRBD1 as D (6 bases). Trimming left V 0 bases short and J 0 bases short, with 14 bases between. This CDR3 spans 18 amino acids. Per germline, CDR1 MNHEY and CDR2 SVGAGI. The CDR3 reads CASSYSTLRTANTGELFF. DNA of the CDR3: TGTGCCAGCAGTTACTCGACTCTCCGGACAGCGAACACCGGGGAGCTGTTTTTT.

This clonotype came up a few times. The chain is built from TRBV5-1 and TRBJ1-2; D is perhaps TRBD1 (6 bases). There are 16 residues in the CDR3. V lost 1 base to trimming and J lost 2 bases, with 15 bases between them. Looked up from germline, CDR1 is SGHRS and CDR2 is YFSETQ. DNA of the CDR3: TGCGCCAGCAGCTTGACCCCGGACAGATGGAACTATGGCTACACCTTC. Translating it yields CASSLTPDRWNYGYTF. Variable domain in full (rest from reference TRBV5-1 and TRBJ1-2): KAGVTQTPRYLIKTRGQQVTLSCSPISGHRSVSWYQQTPGQGLQFLFEYFSETQRNKGNFPGRFSGRQFSNSRSEMNVSTLELGDSALYLCASSLTPDRWNYGYTFGSGTRLTVV.

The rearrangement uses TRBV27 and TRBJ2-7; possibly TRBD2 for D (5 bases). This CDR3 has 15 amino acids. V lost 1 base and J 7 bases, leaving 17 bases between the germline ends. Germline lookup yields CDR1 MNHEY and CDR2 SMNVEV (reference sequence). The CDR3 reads CASSLYSVAAEEQYF. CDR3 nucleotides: TGTGCCAGCAGTTTATATTCAGTGGCAGCGGAAGAGCAGTACTTC.

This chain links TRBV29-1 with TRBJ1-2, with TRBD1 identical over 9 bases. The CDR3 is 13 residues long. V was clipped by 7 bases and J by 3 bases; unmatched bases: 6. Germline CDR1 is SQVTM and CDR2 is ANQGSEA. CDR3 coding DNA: TGCAGCGGGGGGACAGGGACGGACTATGGCTACACCTTC. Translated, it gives CSGGTGTDYGYTF.

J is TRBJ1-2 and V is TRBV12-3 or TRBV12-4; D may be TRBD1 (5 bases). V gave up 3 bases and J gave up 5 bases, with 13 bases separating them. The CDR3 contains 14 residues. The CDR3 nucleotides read TGTGCCAGCAGTTTCCCCAGGGTTGGGTATGGCTACACCTTC. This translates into CASSFPRVGYGYTF.

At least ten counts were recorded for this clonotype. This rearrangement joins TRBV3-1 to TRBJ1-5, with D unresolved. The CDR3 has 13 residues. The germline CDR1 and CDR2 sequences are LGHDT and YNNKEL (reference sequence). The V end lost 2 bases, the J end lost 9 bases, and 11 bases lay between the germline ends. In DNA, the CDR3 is TGTGCCAGCAGCCAACAACTAAAGGGGCCCCAGCATTTT. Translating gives CASSQQLKGPQHF.

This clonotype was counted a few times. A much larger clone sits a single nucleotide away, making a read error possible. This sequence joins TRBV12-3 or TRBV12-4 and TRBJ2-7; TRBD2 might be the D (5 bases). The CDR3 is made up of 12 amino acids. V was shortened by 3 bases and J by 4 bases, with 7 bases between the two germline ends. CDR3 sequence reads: CASSFRDYEQYF. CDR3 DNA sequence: TGTGCCAGCAGTTTTCGGGATTACGAGCAGTACTTC.

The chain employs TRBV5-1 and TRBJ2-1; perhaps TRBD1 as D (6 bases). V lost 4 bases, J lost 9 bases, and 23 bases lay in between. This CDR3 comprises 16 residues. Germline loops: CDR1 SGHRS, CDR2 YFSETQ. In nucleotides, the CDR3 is TGCGCCAGCAGCGTACAACCCGACAGGCTTATAGGTGAGCAGTTCTTC. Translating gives CASSVQPDRLIGEQFF.

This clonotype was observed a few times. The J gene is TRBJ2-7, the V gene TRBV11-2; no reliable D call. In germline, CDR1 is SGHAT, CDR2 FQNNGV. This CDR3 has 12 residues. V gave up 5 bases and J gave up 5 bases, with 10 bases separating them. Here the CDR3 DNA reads TGTGCCAGCAGCCCCAACGTAAACGAGCAGTACTTC. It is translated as CASSPNVNEQYF.

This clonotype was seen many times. The CDR3 reads CASSLRQGGVENTEAFF. CDR3 DNA sequence: TGCGCCAGCAGCTTGCGCCAGGGTGGGGTGGAGAACACTGAAGCTTTCTTT. The chain recombines TRBV5-1 with TRBJ1-1; a possible D gene is TRBD1 (5 bases). The CDR3 length is 17 residues. V was pared by 1 base and J by 1 base, with 17 bases between. Germline CDR1 is SGHRS and CDR2 is YFSETQ.

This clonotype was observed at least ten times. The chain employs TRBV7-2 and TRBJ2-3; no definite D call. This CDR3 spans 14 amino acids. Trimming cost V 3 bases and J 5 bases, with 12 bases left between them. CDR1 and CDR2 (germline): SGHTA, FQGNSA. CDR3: CASSFWSIGDTQYF. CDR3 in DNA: TGTGCCAGCAGCTTTTGGAGCATAGGAGATACGCAGTATTTT.

The CDR3: CASSRQTSTGGVQETQYF. CDR3 DNA sequence: TGTGCCAGCAGCCGACAAACCTCGACAGGGGGAGTCCAAGAGACCCAGTACTTC. V and J are TRBV28 and TRBJ2-5; 9 bases line up with TRBD1. Per the germline V gene, CDR1 is MDHEN and CDR2 is SYDVKM. Germline trimming cut 6 bases from V and 1 base from J; bases unmatched to any gene: 15. The CDR3 contains 18 residues.

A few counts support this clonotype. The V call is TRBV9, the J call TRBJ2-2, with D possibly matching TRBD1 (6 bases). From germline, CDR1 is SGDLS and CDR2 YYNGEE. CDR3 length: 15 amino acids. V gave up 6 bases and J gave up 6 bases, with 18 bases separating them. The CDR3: CASTTGTMSAGELFF. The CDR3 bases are TGTGCCAGCACCACCGGGACAATGAGCGCCGGGGAGCTGTTTTTT.

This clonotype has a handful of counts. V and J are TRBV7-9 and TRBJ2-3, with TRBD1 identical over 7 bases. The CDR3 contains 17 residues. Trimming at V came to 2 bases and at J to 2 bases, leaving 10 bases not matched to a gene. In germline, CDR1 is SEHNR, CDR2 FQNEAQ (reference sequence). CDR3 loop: CASSLPQGTVFTDTQYF. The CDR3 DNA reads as TGTGCCAGCAGCTTACCCCAGGGGACAGTTTTCACAGATACGCAGTATTTT.

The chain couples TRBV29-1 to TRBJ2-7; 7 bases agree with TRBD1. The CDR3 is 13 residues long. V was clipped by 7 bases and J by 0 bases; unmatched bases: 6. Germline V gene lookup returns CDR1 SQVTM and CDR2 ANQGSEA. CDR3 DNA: TGCAGCGCCCTGGGACAGATCTCCTACGAGCAGTACTTC. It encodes CSALGQISYEQYF.

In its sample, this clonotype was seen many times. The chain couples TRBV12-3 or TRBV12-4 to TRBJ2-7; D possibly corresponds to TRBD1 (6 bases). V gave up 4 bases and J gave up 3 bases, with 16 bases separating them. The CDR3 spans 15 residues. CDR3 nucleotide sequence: TGTGCCAGCAGTTCCTCCGGGACAAATTTCTACGAGCAGTACTTC. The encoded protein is CASSSSGTNFYEQYF.

CDR3 sequence reads: CASSQGSNTQYF. The CDR3 nucleotides are TGTGCCAGCAGCCAGGGTAGCAATACGCAGTATTTT. This chain uses TRBV14 with TRBJ2-3; D ambiguous. The V and J ends lost 3 bases and 7 bases respectively, with 8 bases between them. The V gene's germline CDR1 is SGHDN and CDR2 FVKESK. The CDR3 runs 12 residues. The full variable domain, completed using reference TRBV14 and TRBJ2-3, is EAGVTQFPSHSVIEKGQTVTLRCDPISGHDNLYWYRRVMGKEIKFLLHFVKESKQDESGMPNNRFLAERTGGTYSTLKVQPAELEDSGVYFCASSQGSNTQYFGPGTRLTVL.

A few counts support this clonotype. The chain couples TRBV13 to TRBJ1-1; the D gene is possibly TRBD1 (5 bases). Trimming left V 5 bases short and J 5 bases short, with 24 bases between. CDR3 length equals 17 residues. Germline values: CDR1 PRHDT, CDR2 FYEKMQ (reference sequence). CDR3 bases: TGTGCCAGCAGCCCGGAGATGGGACCGCGTTTGGGGACTGAAGCTTTCTTT. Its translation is CASSPEMGPRLGTEAFF. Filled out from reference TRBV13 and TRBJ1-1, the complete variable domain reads AAGVIQSPRHLIKEKRETATLKCYPIPRHDTVYWYQQGPGQDPQFLISFYEKMQSDKGSIPDRFSAQQFSDYHSELNMSSLELGDSALYFCASSPEMGPRLGTEAFFGQGTRLTVV.

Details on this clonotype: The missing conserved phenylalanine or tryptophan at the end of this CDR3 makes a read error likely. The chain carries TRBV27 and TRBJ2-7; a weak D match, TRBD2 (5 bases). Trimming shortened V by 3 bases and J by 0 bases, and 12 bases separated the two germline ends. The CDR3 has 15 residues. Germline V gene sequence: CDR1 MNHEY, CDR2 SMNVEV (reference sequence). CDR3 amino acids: CASSFSLRVSYEQYS. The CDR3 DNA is TGTGCCAGCAGTTTTTCCCTGCGGGTCTCCTACGAGCAGTACTCC.

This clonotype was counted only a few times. The CDR3 loop reads CASTPRNYGYTF. The CDR3 DNA follows: TGTGCCAGCACTCCCCGGAACTATGGCTACACCTTC. The chain links TRBV28 to TRBJ1-2; unclear D gene. Trimming shortened V by 7 bases and J by 2 bases, and 8 bases separated the two germline ends. The length of the CDR3 is 12 residues. Germline assignment: CDR1 MDHEN and CDR2 SYDVKM.

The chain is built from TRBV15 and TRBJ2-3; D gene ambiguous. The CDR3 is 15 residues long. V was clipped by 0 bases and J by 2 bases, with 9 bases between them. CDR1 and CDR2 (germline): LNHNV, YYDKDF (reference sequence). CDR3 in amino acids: CATSRDVQDTDTQYF. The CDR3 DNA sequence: TGTGCCACCAGCAGAGATGTGCAGGACACAGATACGCAGTATTTT.

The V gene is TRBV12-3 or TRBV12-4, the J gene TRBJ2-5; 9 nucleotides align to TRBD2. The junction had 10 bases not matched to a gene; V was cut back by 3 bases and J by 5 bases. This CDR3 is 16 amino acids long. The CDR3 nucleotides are TGTGCCAGCAGTTTCGGCGGGAGGGCCGTAGGGGAGACCCAGTACTTC. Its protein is CASSFGGRAVGETQYF.

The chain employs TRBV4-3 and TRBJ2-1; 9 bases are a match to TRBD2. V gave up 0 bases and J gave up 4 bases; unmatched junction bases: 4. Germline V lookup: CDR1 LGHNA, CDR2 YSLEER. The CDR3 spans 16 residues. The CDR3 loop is CASSQDGGRAYNEQFF. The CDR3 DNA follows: TGCGCCAGCAGCCAAGACGGCGGGAGGGCGTACAATGAGCAGTTCTTC.

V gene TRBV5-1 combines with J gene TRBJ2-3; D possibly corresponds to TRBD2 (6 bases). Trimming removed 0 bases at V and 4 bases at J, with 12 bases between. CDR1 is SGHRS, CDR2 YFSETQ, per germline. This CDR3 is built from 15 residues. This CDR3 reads CASSLDDWGADTQYF. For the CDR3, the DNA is TGCGCCAGCAGCTTGGACGATTGGGGGGCAGATACGCAGTATTTT.

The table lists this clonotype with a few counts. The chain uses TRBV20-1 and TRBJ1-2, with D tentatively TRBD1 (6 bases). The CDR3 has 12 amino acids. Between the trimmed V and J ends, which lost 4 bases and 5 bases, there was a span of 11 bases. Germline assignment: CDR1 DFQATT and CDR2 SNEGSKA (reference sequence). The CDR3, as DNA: TGCAGTGCTAAGACAGGCTGGTATGGCTACACCTTC. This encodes CSAKTGWYGYTF.

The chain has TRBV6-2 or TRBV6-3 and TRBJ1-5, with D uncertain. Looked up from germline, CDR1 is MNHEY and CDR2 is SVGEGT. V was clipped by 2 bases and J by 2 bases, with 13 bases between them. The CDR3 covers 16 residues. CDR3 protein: CASSYRIAFRNQPQHF. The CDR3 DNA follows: TGTGCCAGCAGTTACCGGATCGCTTTTCGCAATCAGCCCCAGCATTTT.

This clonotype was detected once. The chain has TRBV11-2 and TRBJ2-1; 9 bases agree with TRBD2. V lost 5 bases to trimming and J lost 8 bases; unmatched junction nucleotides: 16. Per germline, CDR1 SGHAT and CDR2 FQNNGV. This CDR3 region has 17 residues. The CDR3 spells CASSDLAGGPLVDEQFF. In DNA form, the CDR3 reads TGTGCCAGCAGCGATTTGGCGGGAGGGCCACTCGTCGATGAGCAGTTCTTC.